This T cell receptor (beta chain) was captured by sequencing in a study of blood T cell repertoires in COVID-19. Whole-study context: Researchers got acute and convalescent COVID-19 samples from the United States, Italy and Spain. Sample material is recorded as cDNA or gDNA derived from T cells, B-cell-depleted T cells, or PBMCs.

This CDR3 is 15 amino acids long. About this clone itself: The sample holds other DNA sequences that translate to the same CDR3.

As handled by the study authors: Nucleated cell counts were estimated from reference gene primer amplification. Only in-frame clones appear in the TCRdb table, and some are missing; sequencing was by immunoSEQ multiplex PCR. Clone size and V and J calls were adopted from that table, with D and trimming inferred from the DNA. Of 200,000 or so clones in the sample, about 85% were seen once. The sequencing input was peripheral blood. The origin of this receptor is a man in his 70s with active or convalescent COVID-19. The chain combines TRBV21-1 with TRBJ2-3; the table's D call, TRBD1, was not checked against the DNA. TRBV21-1 is noted as a pseudogene. The CDR3: CASSNGQGGTDTQYF. CDR3 nucleotide sequence: TGTGCCAGCAGCAACGGACAGGGCGGCACAGATACGCAGTATTTT.